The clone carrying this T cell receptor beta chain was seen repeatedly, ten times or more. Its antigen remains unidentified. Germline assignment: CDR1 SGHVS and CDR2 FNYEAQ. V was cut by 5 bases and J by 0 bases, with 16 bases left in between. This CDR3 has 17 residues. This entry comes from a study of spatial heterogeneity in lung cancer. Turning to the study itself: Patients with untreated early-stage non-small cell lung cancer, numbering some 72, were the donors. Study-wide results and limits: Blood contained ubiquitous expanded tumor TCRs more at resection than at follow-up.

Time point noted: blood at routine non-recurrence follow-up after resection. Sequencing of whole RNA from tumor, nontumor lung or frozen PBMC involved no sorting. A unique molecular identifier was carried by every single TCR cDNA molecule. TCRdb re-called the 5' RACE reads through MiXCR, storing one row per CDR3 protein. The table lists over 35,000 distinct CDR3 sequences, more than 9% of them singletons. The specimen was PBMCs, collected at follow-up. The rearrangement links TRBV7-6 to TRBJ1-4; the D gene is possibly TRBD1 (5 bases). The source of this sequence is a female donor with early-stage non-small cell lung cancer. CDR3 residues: CASSAPGRIATNEKLFF. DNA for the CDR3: TGTGCCAGCAGCGCTCCGGGGCGAATCGCAACTAATGAAAAACTGTTTTTT.